This TCR beta chain was retrieved from a study of OX40 agonist ivuxolimab in advanced cancers. Per the germline V gene, CDR1 is SEHNR and CDR2 is FQNEAQ (reference sequence). Trimming shortened V by 1 base and J by 2 bases, and 15 bases separated the two germline ends. This CDR3 has 17 residues. The sampling schedule covered blood at baseline, cycle 4 day 1, and cycle 7 day 1. Produced via immunoSEQ multiplex PCR; TCRdb's table is partial and in-frame only. The table records 50,000 to 65,000 clones, roughly 87% of them present only once. This specimen consisted of CD4+ or CD8+ T cells sorted from blood, obtained in a trial of the OX40 agonist ivuxolimab. The receptor was derived from an adult with an advanced solid tumor such as melanoma, head and neck, liver or kidney cancer. V and J are TRBV7-9 and TRBJ2-1, with TRBD2 as a possible D gene (6 bases). In DNA, the CDR3 is TGTGCCAGCAGCTTAGGTTCTGGAGGGCGCACCTACAATGAGCAGTTCTTC. Amino acids: CASSLGSGGRTYNEQFF. Filled out from reference TRBV7-9 and TRBJ2-1, the complete variable domain reads DTGVSQNPRHKITKRGQNVTFRCDPISEHNRLYWYRQTLGQGPEFLTYFQNEAQLEKSRLLSDRFSAERPKGSFSTLEIQRTEQGDSAMYLCASSLGSGGRTYNEQFFGPGTRLTVL.